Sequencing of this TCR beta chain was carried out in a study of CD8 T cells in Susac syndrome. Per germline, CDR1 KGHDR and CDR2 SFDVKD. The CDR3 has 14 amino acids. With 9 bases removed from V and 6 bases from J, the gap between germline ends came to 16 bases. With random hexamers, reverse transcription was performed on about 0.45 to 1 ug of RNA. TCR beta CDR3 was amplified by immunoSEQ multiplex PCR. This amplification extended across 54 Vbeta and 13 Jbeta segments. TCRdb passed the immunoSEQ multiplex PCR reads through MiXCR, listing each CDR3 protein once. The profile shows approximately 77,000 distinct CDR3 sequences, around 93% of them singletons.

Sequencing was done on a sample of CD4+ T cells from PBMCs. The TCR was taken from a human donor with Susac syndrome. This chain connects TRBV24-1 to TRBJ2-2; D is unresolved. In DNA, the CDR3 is TGTGCCACCGCCATGTCCTACCGCGCCGGGGAGCTGTTTTTT. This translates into CATAMSYRAGELFF.